This TCR beta chain derives from a study of T cell responses to AZD1222 COVID-19 vaccine. The protocol was immunoSEQ multiplex PCR, while the TCRdb copy is restricted to in-frame clones and leaves out a portion. This sample has about 120,000 clones; around 90% occur once, and the top ten carry about 4.4%. This CDR3 is 14 amino acids long. V lost 0 bases and J lost 10, with 12 bases in between. The germline V gene encodes CDR1 SEHNR and CDR2 FQNEAQ (reference sequence). This chain links TRBV7-9 with TRBJ1-4; no reliable D call. The receptor was derived from an adult in good health. The input for sequencing was peripheral blood, taken on day 0 of MenACWY control vaccination. The CDR3: CASSLAGSGVKLFF. The CDR3 DNA reads as TGTGCCAGCAGCTTAGCCGGGTCGGGCGTAAAACTGTTTTTT. Looking up the rest from reference TRBV7-9 and TRBJ1-4 gives the full variable domain: DTGVSQNPRHKITKRGQNVTFRCDPISEHNRLYWYRQTLGQGPEFLTYFQNEAQLEKSRLLSDRFSAERPKGSFSTLEIQRTEQGDSAMYLCASSLAGSGVKLFFGSGTQLSVL.